This entry features one TCR beta chain sequence. This clone was seen only a few times. Its antigen is currently not known. There are no base qualities to consult, and no much larger clone falls within one base. Each clonotype received, on average, about 9.7x coverage in deep resolution sequencing performed on a MiSeq, where the target depth lay between 1 in 1 million and 1 in 200,000 T cells. The immunoSEQ hsTCRB Kit was used to generate TCR beta libraries. Per the authors' processing: The data were analyzed with ImmunoSEQ Analyzer and ImmunoSEQ Data Assistant, and V, D and J gene assignments followed IMGT definitions. Clonality, which ranges from 0 to 1, was calculated as one minus the normalized Shannon entropy of productive rearrangement frequencies. Only overrepresented clonotypes making up at least 0.05% of each patient's repertoire were included in the public clonotype analysis. Fewer than 15 repertoires from age-matched healthy donors, obtained from immuneACCESS, served as clonality controls. The clones in this table, taken by TCRdb from immuneACCESS, are in-frame only. Not every clone is retained; where verified, under half of the shortfall comes from an unresolved V gene, and the cause of the rest is unknown. The V and J calls and the clone size are those of that table, but D and trimming were determined from the DNA. The sample contains about 200,000 clones, 79% of them found a single time. Around 10% of the sample belongs to the ten largest clones.

These data originate in a study of cytotoxic CD8 clonotypes in ibrutinib-treated CLL (dated by TCRdb to the early 2020s). About the full investigation: The cohort was composed of more than ten relapsed/refractory and roughly 16 treatment-naive patients; IGHV unmutated status was identified in roughly 17 patients. Every sample from remission and from progressive disease was obtained while the patients were still on ibrutinib. On average, each sample yielded about 250,000 productive templates and over 90,000 productive rearrangements. Samples at response were collected after a median of about 12 months of treatment, with a range of about 6 to 36 months. Responses were partial in roughly 25 patients and complete in 2; after median about 70 months follow-up, roughly 14 stayed in remission and about 12 progressed. Cryopreserved peripheral blood mononuclear cells were collected before treatment, at response, and at either disease progression or sustained remission. Of the 90 or so participants in the trial, about two dozen had longitudinal samples available. The paper's findings and limits, for the study overall: At baseline, clonality was higher than in age-matched healthy donors and showed a strong correlation with circulating CD8+ T-cell counts. Public clonotypes were found to be uncommon and were observed to contract or remain stable during treatment; the increase in clonality was shown to reflect expansion of private clonotypes at ibrutinib response. Sampling times were not matched between sustained-remission and progressing patients, and lymph node repertoires were not studied. At ibrutinib response clonality went up, during sustained remission it held steady, and at progression it dropped back toward baseline.

The label giving this sample's time point can be read as: eleven to twelve months on ibrutinib. For TCR beta library preparation, roughly 2.2 micrograms of genomic DNA was extracted from cryopreserved PBMCs. Longitudinal blood samples from CLL patients receiving ibrutinib monotherapy were subjected to high-throughput TCR beta sequencing. Patients were enrolled in a phase 2 open-label single-center ibrutinib monotherapy trial. At the junction V is shortened by 0 bases and J by 7 bases, with 4 bases in between. From the germline V gene, CDR1 is MRHNA and CDR2 is SNTAGT. The CDR3 covers 13 residues, taking in both the cysteine and the phenylalanine. This entry keeps only the CDR3 DNA: 39 bases, framed from base 1.

Sequencing used PBMCs, obtained after 12 months of ibrutinib treatment. This TCR was recovered from a human donor with chronic lymphocytic leukemia. The chain joins TRBV6-4 to TRBJ1-6, with no reliable assignment of the D segment. The CDR3 sequence is CASSDSSNSPLHF. The DNA sequence is as follows: TGTGCCAGCAGTGACTCGTCAAATTCACCCCTCCACTTT.